The present T cell receptor beta chain was sequenced within a study of TIL therapy for anti-PD-1-resistant metastatic lung cancer. Study in general: Median tumor PD-L1 proportion score was under 7.5%. By whole-exome sequencing, median non-synonymous tumor mutation burden was roughly 1.6 mutations per megabase.

Sequencing used immunoSEQ v3. Sequencing depth was around 2.2 million read pairs for survey level, roughly 4.5-6.5 million for deep. Sequencing used immunoSEQ multiplex PCR; TCRdb keeps in-frame clones, though not all of them. The table shows 50,000 to 60,000 clones, with roughly four fifths occurring only once. The time point denotes: pre-treatment sample, taken before nivolumab and TIL therapy. The sequence came from a person aged 25-85 years with non-small cell lung cancer. The specimen was blood, collected at baseline.

CDR3 DNA sequence: TGTGCCAGCAGTTCCGACAGGGCCCGCACAGATACGCAGTATTTT. Translated: CASSSDRARTDTQYF. The V and J genes are TRBV28 and TRBJ2-3; TRBD1 matches 7 bases. The CDR3 contains 15 residues. The ends lost 4 bases at V and 1 base at J; junction bases unmatched: 5. Germline-derived CDR1 and CDR2 are MDHEN and SYDVKM.